In this sample, the clone carrying this T cell receptor (beta chain) turned up many times. The target antigen is unknown. TCRdb processed the RT-PCR reads anew with MiXCR; each CDR3 protein has one entry. The data show 170,000 or so distinct CDR3 sequences, with approximately 12% seen just once and about 40% held by the top ten. This specimen belongs to a study of response to subunit inactivated influenza vaccine. Regarding the study as a whole: The authors suggested that every seasonal influenza vaccination recruits few new T cells.

Germline CDR1 reads SGHDT; CDR2 reads YYEEEE. This CDR3 region has 15 residues. Germline trimming cut 2 bases from V and 6 bases from J; bases unmatched to any gene: 6. V and J are TRBV5-6 and TRBJ2-1, with 9 bases matching TRBD2. The TCR comes from a man aged 45 to 75 who received an inactivated influenza vaccine. Sequencing used CD8+ T cells sorted from PBMCs, obtained around 2 years after vaccination. CDR3: CASSLSAGLANEQFF. CDR3 DNA sequence: TGTGCCAGCAGCTTATCAGCGGGACTAGCCAATGAGCAGTTCTTC.